This T cell receptor beta chain was retrieved from a study of blood T cells in healthy people across ages. This clonotype has a count of ten or more. The antigen is unknown. Broader study findings: Expanded clonotype changes were possibly confounded by unknown donor CMV status.

The individuals who served as donors were healthy Caucasians living in Russia, aged about 6 to 100. With a J-beta primer mix and a sample-barcoded 5' primer, a second PCR ran about 7 to 11 cycles. TCRdb reprocessed the 5' RACE reads via MiXCR and lists one record per CDR3 protein. The table has more than 800,000 distinct CDR3 sequences, about 30% seen once. Germline values: CDR1 LNHNV, CDR2 YYDKDF (reference sequence). The CDR3 is made up of 18 amino acids. Trimming cost V 1 base and J 2 bases, with 19 bases left between them. The sequencing sample was made of blood. This receptor was obtained from a woman of 80 years or more in good health. The chain joins TRBV15 to TRBJ2-3; a weak D match, TRBD2 (5 bases). The DNA for the CDR3 is TGTGCCACCAGCAGAGGGGGTGCTAGCCGGGGAATCACAGATACGCAGTATTTT. Protein: CATSRGGASRGITDTQYF. Together with reference TRBV15 and TRBJ2-3, the CDR3 gives the full variable domain: DAMVIQNPRYQVTQFGKPVTLSCSQTLNHNVMYWYQQKSSQAPKLLFHYYDKDFNNEADTPDNFQSRRPNTSFCFLDIRSPGLGDTAMYLCATSRGGASRGITDTQYFGPGTRLTVL.